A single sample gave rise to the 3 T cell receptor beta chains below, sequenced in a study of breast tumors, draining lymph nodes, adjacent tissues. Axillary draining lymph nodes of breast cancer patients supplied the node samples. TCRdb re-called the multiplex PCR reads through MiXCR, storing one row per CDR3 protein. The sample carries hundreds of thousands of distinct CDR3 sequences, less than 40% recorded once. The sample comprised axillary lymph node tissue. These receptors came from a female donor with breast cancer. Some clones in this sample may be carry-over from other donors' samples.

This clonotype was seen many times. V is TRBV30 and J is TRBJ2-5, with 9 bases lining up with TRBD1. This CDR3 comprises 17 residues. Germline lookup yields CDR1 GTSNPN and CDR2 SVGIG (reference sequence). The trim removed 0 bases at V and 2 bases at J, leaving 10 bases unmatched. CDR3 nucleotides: TGTGCCTGGAGTGTAGGTTACTTGGGACAGGGACAAGAGACCCAGTACTTC. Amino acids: CAWSVGYLGQGQETQYF.

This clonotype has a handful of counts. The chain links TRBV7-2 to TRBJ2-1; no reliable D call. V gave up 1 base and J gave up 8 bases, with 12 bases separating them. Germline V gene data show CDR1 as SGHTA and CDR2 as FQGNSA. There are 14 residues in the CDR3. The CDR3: CASSLGRPEDEQFF. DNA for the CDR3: TGTGCCAGCAGCTTAGGGAGACCAGAAGATGAGCAGTTCTTC.

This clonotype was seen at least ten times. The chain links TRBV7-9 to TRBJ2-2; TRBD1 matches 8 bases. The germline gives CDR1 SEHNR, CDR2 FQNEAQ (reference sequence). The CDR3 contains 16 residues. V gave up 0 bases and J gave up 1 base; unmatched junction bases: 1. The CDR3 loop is CASSLAGTGNTGELFF. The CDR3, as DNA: TGTGCCAGCAGCTTAGCCGGGACAGGGAACACCGGGGAGCTGTTTTTT.